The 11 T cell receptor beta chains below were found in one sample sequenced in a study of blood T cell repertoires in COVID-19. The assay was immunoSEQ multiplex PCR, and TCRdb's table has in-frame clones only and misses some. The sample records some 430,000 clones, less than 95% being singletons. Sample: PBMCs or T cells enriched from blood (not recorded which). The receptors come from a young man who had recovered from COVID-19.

CDR3 DNA: TGCGCCAGCAGCTCCGACTTCGATACACAAGCTTTCTTT. Its protein product is CASSSDFDTQAFF. The J gene is TRBJ1-1, the V gene TRBV5-1; D gene uncertain. CDR1 and CDR2 (germline): SGHRS, YFSETQ. V was cut by 3 bases and J by 9 bases, with 15 bases left in between. CDR3 length: 13 amino acids.

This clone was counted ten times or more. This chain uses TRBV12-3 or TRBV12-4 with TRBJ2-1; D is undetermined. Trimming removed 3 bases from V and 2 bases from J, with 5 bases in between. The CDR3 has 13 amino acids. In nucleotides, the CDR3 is TGTGCCAGCAGTTTCGGTCCCTACAATGAGCAGTTCTTC. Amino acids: CASSFGPYNEQFF.

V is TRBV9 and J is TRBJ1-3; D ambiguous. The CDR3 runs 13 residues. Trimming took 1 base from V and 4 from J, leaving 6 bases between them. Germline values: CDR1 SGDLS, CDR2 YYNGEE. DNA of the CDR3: TGTGCCAGCAGCGTAACGGGAGGAAACACCATATATTTT. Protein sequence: CASSVTGGNTIYF.

The DNA for the CDR3 is TGTGCCAGCAGCCTCCGACCTTCGGGAGAGCCCCAGCATTTT. Translating gives CASSLRPSGEPQHF. The chain uses TRBV9 and TRBJ1-5, with D unclear. Germline V gives CDR1 SGDLS, CDR2 YYNGEE. Trimming pared 4 bases from V and 8 bases from J, leaving 16 bases between. The CDR3 is 14 amino acids.

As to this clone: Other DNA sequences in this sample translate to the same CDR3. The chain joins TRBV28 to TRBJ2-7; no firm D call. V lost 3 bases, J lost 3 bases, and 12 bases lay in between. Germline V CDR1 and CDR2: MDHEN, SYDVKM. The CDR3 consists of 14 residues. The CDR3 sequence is CASSLSGGLYEQYF. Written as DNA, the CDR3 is TGTGCCAGCAGTTTGTCAGGTGGCCTCTACGAGCAGTACTTC.

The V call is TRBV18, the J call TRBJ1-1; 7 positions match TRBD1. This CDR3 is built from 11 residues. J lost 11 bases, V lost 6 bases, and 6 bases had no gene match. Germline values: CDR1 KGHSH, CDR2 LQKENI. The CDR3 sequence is CASSGPGGAFF. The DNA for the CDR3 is TGTGCCAGCTCCGGACCAGGGGGGGCTTTCTTT. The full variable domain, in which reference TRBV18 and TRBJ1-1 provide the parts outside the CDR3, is NAGVMQNPRHLVRRRGQEARLRCSPMKGHSHVYWYRQLPEEGLKFMVYLQKENIIDESGMPKERFSAEFPKEGPSILRIQQVVRGDSAAYFCASSGPGGAFFGQGTRLTVV.

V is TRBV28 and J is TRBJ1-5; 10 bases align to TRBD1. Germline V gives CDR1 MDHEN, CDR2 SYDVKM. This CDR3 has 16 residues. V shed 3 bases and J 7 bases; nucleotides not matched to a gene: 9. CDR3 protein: CASSFRGTGVIQPQHF. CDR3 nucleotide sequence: TGTGCCAGCAGTTTTAGAGGGACAGGGGTTATCCAGCCCCAGCATTTT.

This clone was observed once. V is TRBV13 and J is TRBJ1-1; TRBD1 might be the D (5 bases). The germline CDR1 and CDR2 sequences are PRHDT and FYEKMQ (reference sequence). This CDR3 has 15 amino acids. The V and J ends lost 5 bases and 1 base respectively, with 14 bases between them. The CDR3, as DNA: TGTGCCAGCAGCCTCCTATCCAGGGCGAACACTGAAGCTTTCTTT. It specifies CASSLLSRANTEAFF. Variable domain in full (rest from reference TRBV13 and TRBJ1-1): AAGVIQSPRHLIKEKRETATLKCYPIPRHDTVYWYQQGPGQDPQFLISFYEKMQSDKGSIPDRFSAQQFSDYHSELNMSSLELGDSALYFCASSLLSRANTEAFFGQGTRLTVV.

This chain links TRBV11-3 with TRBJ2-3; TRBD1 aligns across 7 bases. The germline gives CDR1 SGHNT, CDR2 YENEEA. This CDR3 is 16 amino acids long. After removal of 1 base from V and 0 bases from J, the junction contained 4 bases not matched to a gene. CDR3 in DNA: TGTGCCAGCAGCTTAGGGGTGACAGGGAGCACAGATACGCAGTATTTT. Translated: CASSLGVTGSTDTQYF.

The CDR3 sequence is CASSSPGEYTEAFF. The CDR3 DNA sequence: TGTGCCAGCAGTTCACCAGGGGAGTACACTGAAGCTTTCTTT. The chain combines TRBV28 with TRBJ1-1, with D possibly matching TRBD1 (6 bases). The germline V gene has CDR1 MDHEN and CDR2 SYDVKM. Trimming removed 4 bases at V and 3 bases at J, with 12 bases between. CDR3 size: 14 residues.

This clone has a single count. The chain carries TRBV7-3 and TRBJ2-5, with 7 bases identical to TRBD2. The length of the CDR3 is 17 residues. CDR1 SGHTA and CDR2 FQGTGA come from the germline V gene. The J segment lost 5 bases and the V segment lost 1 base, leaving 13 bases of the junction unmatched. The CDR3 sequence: CASSLSPKAGVGETQYF. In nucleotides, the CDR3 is TGTGCCAGCAGCTTAAGCCCCAAGGCGGGGGTCGGGGAGACCCAGTACTTC.